The entry below describes one T cell receptor beta chain. The data are from a study of CD8+ T cells in alopecia areata. Treatment in this sample: oral pan-JAK inhibitor, 5-10 mg twice daily. As the sequencing template, cDNA was produced by extracting RNA and reverse transcribing it. TCRdb's table, derived via immunoSEQ multiplex PCR, lists solely in-frame clones and lacks some. The repertoire holds approximately 200,000 clones, with around 60% as singletons. The clonotype comes from a human donor with alopecia areata. Sequenced material: CD4+ T cells sorted from blood, taken at week 4, from a patient treated with tofacitinib.

DNA for the CDR3: TGTGCCAGCAGCTGGGGACTAGCGGGGACCCAAGAGACCCAGTACTTC. Encoded protein: CASSWGLAGTQETQYF. The chain carries TRBV7-9 and TRBJ2-5, with 13 bases lining up with TRBD2. V trimming: 4 bases; J trimming: 1 base; junction bases outside the gene matches: 3. In germline, CDR1 is SEHNR, CDR2 FQNEAQ (reference sequence). The CDR3 has 16 residues.